The 24 T cell receptor beta chains listed next were all sequenced from one sample in a study of T cell repertoires in ileal Crohn's disease. Generated by immunoSEQ multiplex PCR, the TCRdb table keeps only in-frame clones and is missing some. Of roughly 15,000 clones listed, roughly three fifths were seen once; the top ten hold 6.5%. Material: ileal tissue. These TCRs come from an adult with Crohn's disease.

The chain couples TRBV5-6 to TRBJ2-7; possible D gene TRBD1, 5 bases. The CDR3 runs to 11 residues. The germline V and J ends were trimmed by 3 bases and 4 bases, with 5 bases remaining between them. In germline, CDR1 is SGHDT, CDR2 YYEEEE. CDR3 residues: CASSYRYEQYF. The CDR3 region has the DNA TGTGCCAGCAGCTACAGGTACGAGCAGTACTTC.

V and J are TRBV25-1 and TRBJ1-5; TRBD1 might be the D (6 bases). Trimming took off 6 bases at V and 3 bases at J, with 21 bases between the two ends. Germline loops: CDR1 MGHDK, CDR2 SYGVNS. The CDR3 has 17 residues. As DNA, the CDR3 is TGTGCCAGCAGATCCCTACCGGGGCAGGGGTTCAATCAGCCCCAGCATTTT. Protein sequence: CASRSLPGQGFNQPQHF.

The J gene is TRBJ1-1, the V gene TRBV6-1; D perhaps matches TRBD1 (6 bases). Per the germline V gene, CDR1 is MNHNS and CDR2 is SASEGT. Trimming shortened V by 8 bases and J by 11 bases, and 21 bases separated the two germline ends. The CDR3 runs 13 residues. The CDR3 DNA reads TGTGCCAGCGACCACGGACAGCGCGTGGAGGCTTTCTTT. Translating gives CASDHGQRVEAFF.

The gene calls are TRBV30 and TRBJ1-3; 7 bases are a match to TRBD1. The CDR3 covers 17 residues. CDR1 is GTSNPN and CDR2 is SVGIG in the germline V gene (reference sequence). The V segment lost 4 bases and the J segment 4 bases; nucleotides outside the gene matches: 16. The CDR3 sequence: CAWTTGQGVLGGNTIYF. The CDR3 DNA is TGTGCCTGGACCACGGGGCAGGGGGTATTGGGCGGAAACACCATATATTTT.

V gene TRBV19 combines with J gene TRBJ2-1, with 9 nucleotides matching TRBD2. From germline, CDR1 is LNHDA and CDR2 SQIVND (reference sequence). There are 15 residues in the CDR3. J lost 5 bases, V lost 5 bases, and 7 bases had no gene match. This CDR3 reads CASSSWTSADNEQFF. The DNA of the CDR3 is TGTGCCAGTAGTTCGTGGACTAGCGCTGACAATGAGCAGTTCTTC.

This clone was detected only once. An end of the junction differs from the germline gene, which may be a read error. The CDR3 protein is CASSYEAGGLKVF. DNA for the CDR3: TGTGCCAGCAGTTACGAGGCGGGGGGTTTGAAGGTCTTC. This chain connects TRBV6-5 to TRBJ2-1, with 8 bases matching TRBD2. Germline V gene data show CDR1 as MNHEY and CDR2 as SVGAGI. The CDR3 sequence is 13 residues long.

The V call is TRBV29-1, the J call TRBJ1-5, with D perhaps matching TRBD1 (5 bases). This CDR3 is built from 13 residues. Per germline, CDR1 SQVTM and CDR2 ANQGSEA. With 0 bases removed from V and 7 bases from J, the gap between germline ends came to 10 bases. CDR3 in DNA: TGCAGCGTTGAAGATGGGGGGGACCAGCCCCAGCATTTT. This sequence encodes CSVEDGGDQPQHF. Based on the CDR3 plus reference TRBV29-1 and TRBJ1-5, the full variable domain is SAVISQKPSRDICQRGTSLTIQCQVDSQVTMMFWYRQQPGQSLTLIATANQGSEATYESGFVIDKFPISRPNLTFSTLTVSNMSPEDSSIYLCSVEDGGDQPQHFGDGTRLSIL.

The V and J genes are TRBV9 and TRBJ2-1; 7 nucleotides line up with TRBD2. Germline values: CDR1 SGDLS, CDR2 YYNGEE. CDR3 length: 15 amino acids. The ends lost 0 bases at V and 4 bases at J; junction bases unmatched: 4. CDR3 nucleotide sequence: TGTGCCAGCAGCGTAGACAGCGGGGCTTACAATGAGCAGTTCTTC. Protein: CASSVDSGAYNEQFF.

This clone was seen a few times. The rearrangement joins TRBV6-1 to TRBJ2-1, with 13 nucleotides matching TRBD2. J lost 7 bases, V lost 4 bases, and 4 bases had no gene match. From germline, CDR1 is MNHNS and CDR2 SASEGT. The CDR3 consists of 15 residues. The CDR3 loop is CASSALAGGRNEQFF. The DNA of the CDR3 is TGTGCCAGCAGTGCACTAGCGGGAGGGCGAAATGAGCAGTTCTTC.

The rearrangement joins TRBV18 to TRBJ1-6, with D possibly matching TRBD1 (6 bases). V dropped 2 bases and J dropped 7 bases, with 12 bases sitting between them. The CDR3 has 15 residues. From germline, CDR1 is KGHSH and CDR2 LQKENI. CDR3: CASSPNRQANSPLHF. The CDR3 DNA reads TGTGCCAGCTCACCAAACAGACAGGCGAATTCACCCCTCCACTTT.

J is TRBJ2-7 and V is TRBV6-1; 7 positions match TRBD1. J gave up 5 bases and V 2 bases, and 9 bases lay outside the gene matches. Germline CDR1 MNHNS, CDR2 SASEGT. The CDR3 is 15 residues long. The chain's CDR3 is CASSEPRQGLDEQYF. CDR3 bases: TGTGCCAGCAGTGAACCGCGACAGGGTCTAGACGAGCAGTACTTC.

This clone was seen a few times. The DNA for the CDR3 is TGCGCCAGCAGCCTAACTTCTAACTATGGCTACACCTTC. This translates into CASSLTSNYGYTF. The chain carries TRBV5-1 and TRBJ1-2, with no clear D. The CDR3 spans 13 residues. The V gene's germline CDR1 is SGHRS and CDR2 YFSETQ. Trimming removed 4 bases from V and 0 bases from J, with 7 bases in between. Variable domain in full (rest from reference TRBV5-1 and TRBJ1-2): KAGVTQTPRYLIKTRGQQVTLSCSPISGHRSVSWYQQTPGQGLQFLFEYFSETQRNKGNFPGRFSGRQFSNSRSEMNVSTLELGDSALYLCASSLTSNYGYTFGSGTRLTVV.

This clone was counted a few times. V and J are TRBV2 and TRBJ2-6; D is perhaps TRBD2 (6 bases). V shed 6 bases and J shed 4 bases, with 13 bases lying between them. CDR1 is SNHLY, CDR2 FYNNEI, per germline. This CDR3 region has 15 residues. The CDR3 DNA follows: TGTGCCAGCAGCCTCCTAGCGTCCGGGGCCAACGTCCTGACTTTC. The encoded protein is CASSLLASGANVLTF.

Only a few counts were recorded for this clone. The rearrangement links TRBV28 to TRBJ1-1; D unclear. V lost 9 bases and J lost 5, with 16 bases in between. Germline V lookup: CDR1 MDHEN, CDR2 SYDVKM. This CDR3 region has 13 residues. The CDR3 DNA reads as TGTGCCAGTTCTGACATTTCGGGAACTGAAGCTTTCTTT. This gives the protein CASSDISGTEAFF.

This clone was seen once. The chain carries TRBV7-2 and TRBJ2-2, with D maybe TRBD2 (5 bases). Germline CDR1 SGHTA, CDR2 FQGNSA. Trimming stripped 3 bases from V and 6 bases from J, with 8 bases between. CDR3 length equals 13 residues. CDR3: CASSLNSAGELFF. The CDR3, as DNA: TGTGCCAGCAGCTTGAATAGCGCCGGGGAGCTGTTTTTT.

The V gene is TRBV5-4, the J gene TRBJ1-1; the match to TRBD1 covers 9 bases. The CDR3 is 15 amino acids. Germline V lookup: CDR1 SGHNT, CDR2 YYREEE (reference sequence). The trim removed 4 bases at V and 6 bases at J, leaving 10 bases unmatched. As DNA, the CDR3 is TGTGCCAGCAGCCTTTTGGGACAGGGTAAGGCTGAAGCTTTCTTT. Its translation: CASSLLGQGKAEAFF.

The V call is TRBV4-3, the J call TRBJ2-5, with 8 nucleotides matching TRBD1. V lost 4 bases to trimming and J lost 4 bases; unmatched junction nucleotides: 8. This CDR3 is 15 amino acids long. Germline CDR1 and CDR2: LGHNA and YSLEER. Here the CDR3 reads CASSPRTGTAETQYF. CDR3 DNA: TGCGCCAGCAGCCCCCGGACAGGGACGGCAGAGACCCAGTACTTC.

V is TRBV6-1 and J is TRBJ1-3; D is possibly TRBD1 (5 bases). The V end was cut by 2 bases, the J end by 4 bases, with 15 bases between. Germline V gene data show CDR1 as MNHNS and CDR2 as SASEGT. This CDR3 is 16 amino acids long. The CDR3 nucleotides are TGTGCCAGCAGTGAACGTGGCGTAGGGGCCGGAAACACCATATATTTT. It yields the protein CASSERGVGAGNTIYF.

This clone was counted a few times. This rearrangement joins TRBV7-3 to TRBJ1-1; D remains unclear. Trimming cost V 5 bases and J 1 base, with 8 bases left between them. The length of the CDR3 is 13 residues. Germline lookup yields CDR1 SGHTA and CDR2 FQGTGA. CDR3 residues: CASSRGPNTEAFF. The CDR3 DNA is TGTGCCAGCAGCCGGGGTCCGAACACTGAAGCTTTCTTT.

The V call is TRBV15, the J call TRBJ2-7; the match to TRBD1 covers 8 bases. Germline CDR1 and CDR2: LNHNV and YYDKDF (reference sequence). This CDR3 has 16 residues. V was clipped by 4 bases and J by 2 bases; unmatched bases: 10. Here the CDR3 DNA reads TGTGCCACCAGCATAAAAACCGGGACAGGCGCCTACGAGCAGTACTTC. Translation: CATSIKTGTGAYEQYF.

The chain joins TRBV7-8 to TRBJ1-4; 7 bases agree with TRBD1. Germline V CDR1 and CDR2: SGHVS, FQNEAQ. The CDR3 totals 14 residues. V dropped 5 bases and J dropped 6; count of bases not matched to a gene: 6. The CDR3 sequence: CASSLDRSYEKLFF. The CDR3 DNA reads as TGTGCCAGCAGCCTGGACAGGAGCTATGAAAAACTGTTTTTT.

The rearrangement uses TRBV5-6 and TRBJ1-2, with D hard to call. Trimming stripped 0 bases from V and 6 bases from J, with 9 bases between. There are 13 residues in the CDR3. Per germline, CDR1 SGHDT and CDR2 YYEEEE. CDR3 sequence: CASSLEPGNGYTF. Written as DNA, the CDR3 is TGTGCCAGCAGCTTGGAGCCCGGGAATGGCTACACCTTC.

V usage is TRBV10-3 and J usage is TRBJ2-3; 8 bases fit TRBD2. V shed 0 bases, J shed 4 bases, and the junction held 3 bases outside the gene matches. The V gene's germline CDR1 is ENHRY and CDR2 SYGVKD. The CDR3 is 15 amino acids. The CDR3 region has the DNA TGTGCCATCAGTGAGTCGGCGGGAGGACCAGATACGCAGTATTTT. Its protein product is CAISESAGGPDTQYF.

The rearrangement links TRBV28 to TRBJ1-1, with TRBD1 identical over 8 bases. Germline CDR1 reads MDHEN; CDR2 reads SYDVKM. Trimming at V came to 5 bases and at J to 10 bases, leaving 9 bases not matched to a gene. This CDR3 contains 13 residues. The CDR3 loop reads CASSPRTGRGAFF. CDR3 in DNA: TGTGCCAGCAGTCCTCGGACAGGGCGCGGAGCTTTCTTT.